These 5 T cell receptor beta chains originate from one sample sequenced in a study of T cell responses to AZD1222 COVID-19 vaccine. Sequencing was performed with immunoSEQ multiplex PCR; in TCRdb, only in-frame clones are kept and a portion is missing. The sample lists roughly 150,000 clones; about nine tenths were seen once. Material: peripheral blood, obtained on day 0 of AZD1222 vaccination. The source of these receptors is an adult in good health.

This chain uses TRBV4-3 with TRBJ2-1; no reliable D call. Trimming stripped 0 bases from V and 8 bases from J, with 11 bases between. Per germline, CDR1 LGHNA and CDR2 YSLEER. This CDR3 contains 14 residues. The CDR3 DNA is TGCGCCAGCAGCCAAGATCCCCGGAGCGATGAGCAGTTCTTC. Amino acid sequence: CASSQDPRSDEQFF.

The V gene is TRBV19, the J gene TRBJ1-2; 7 bases match TRBD1. CDR3 size: 15 residues. The germline V gene has CDR1 LNHDA and CDR2 SQIVND (reference sequence). Trimming took 7 bases from V and 2 from J; bases not matched to a gene: 10. The chain's CDR3 is CASTSGQAQNYGYTF. CDR3 bases: TGTGCCAGTACTTCAGGACAGGCCCAGAACTATGGCTACACCTTC.

The chain uses TRBV4-1 and TRBJ1-1, with D maybe TRBD1 (6 bases). Trimming left V 1 base short and J 0 bases short, with 9 bases between. This CDR3 spans 15 amino acids. Germline loops: CDR1 MGHRA, CDR2 YSYEKL. CDR3 in amino acids: CASSQGGGMNTEAFF. The CDR3 DNA follows: TGCGCCAGCAGCCAAGGGGGGGGCATGAACACTGAAGCTTTCTTT.

The chain uses TRBV3-1 (or the pseudogene TRBV3-2) and TRBJ1-3; 7 bases agree with TRBD1. V lost 4 bases to trimming and J lost 0 bases; unmatched junction nucleotides: 0. This CDR3 comprises 14 residues. Germline CDR1 and CDR2: LGHDT and YNNKEL (reference sequence). CDR3 DNA sequence: TGTGCCAGCAGCCGGACAGGCTCTGGAAACACCATATATTTT. Amino acid sequence: CASSRTGSGNTIYF.

The chain carries TRBV14 and TRBJ1-2, with D possibly being TRBD1 (5 bases). The CDR3 length is 17 residues. The germline V gene encodes CDR1 SGHDN and CDR2 FVKESK. V lost 4 bases to trimming and J lost 2 bases, with 20 bases between them. For the CDR3, the DNA is TGTGCCAGCAGCCTTAAACCTCGGGACCGATCCAACTATGGCTACACCTTC. Encoded protein: CASSLKPRDRSNYGYTF.